The rows below give T cell receptor beta chains drawn from one sample of a study of identical twins. TCRdb re-analysed the 5' RACE reads in MiXCR, keeping a single row per CDR3 protein. The sample carries fewer than 500,000 distinct CDR3 sequences, 24% recorded once. The data were also submitted as part of a second study, on T cells expressing NK-cell markers.

The sample was CD4+ T cells sorted from blood. Every receptor here comes from a woman under 30 in good health. Each CDR3 is given with its conserved first and last residue.

>TRBJ2-2|TRBV5-1
CASSFVGASTGELFF
>TRBJ2-1|TRBV15
CATSPRDRGLREQFF
>TRBJ1-1|TRBV25-1
CASSVIGLGTEAFF
>TRBJ2-3|TRBV7-9
CASSRTSDTQYF
>TRBJ2-1|TRBV5-5
CASSLRLADSNEQFF
>TRBJ1-2|TRBV12-3/TRBV12-4
CASSTSHRQGYGYTF
>TRBJ1-2|TRBV10-3
CAISDGEFRYGYTF
>TRBJ1-5|TRBV18
CASSPAGMDQPQHF
>TRBJ2-7|TRBV11-3
CASSWDRGSHEQYF
>TRBJ1-3|TRBV30
CAWNVYGDTIYF
>TRBJ2-5|TRBV7-9
CASSFKNRGETQYF
>TRBJ1-5|TRBV20-1
CSAPKQGSYQPQHF
>TRBJ2-3|TRBV5-6
CASSSTIGGTQYF
>TRBJ1-2|TRBV5-6
CASSLRSTGGYGYTF
>TRBJ1-3|TRBV7-9
CASSSWTLIGNTIYF
>TRBJ2-7|TRBV6-5
CASRYAGGAYEQYF
>TRBJ1-2|TRBV12-3/TRBV12-4
CASSYWGDYGYTF
>TRBJ1-1|TRBV15
CATSRVGGAGNTEAFF
>TRBJ2-3|TRBV10-3
CAISVGGKSTDTQYF
>TRBJ1-2|TRBV20-1
CSAVLVGNYGYTF
>TRBJ2-1|TRBV5-6
CASSLRDGYNEQFF
>NA|TRBV14
CASSQERTQYF
>TRBJ2-5|TRBV20-1
CSARPGTETQYF
>TRBJ2-2|TRBV6-1
CASRTGELVTGELFF
>TRBJ2-1|TRBV7-2
CASRPSGSLSYNEQFF
>TRBJ2-1|TRBV20-1
CSAGLAGIYNEQFF
>TRBJ1-2|TRBV5-1
CASSFTGDLYTF
>TRBJ1-1|TRBV6-5
CASSSINRDIGNEAFF
>TRBJ2-1|TRBV11-2
CASGPGTTHNEQFF
>TRBJ1-5|TRBV5-1
CASSLSGPTQPQHF
>TRBJ2-7|TRBV10-3
CAISEFGRAGNYEQYF
>TRBJ2-3|TRBV6-5
CASSSRLAGAGTDTQYF
>TRBJ1-5|TRBV6-5
CASRRGLNQPQHF
>TRBJ2-3|TRBV7-2
CASSFQSSGRTDTQYF
>TRBJ1-1|TRBV6-1
CASRSMGQMNTEAFF
>TRBJ2-2|TRBV20-1
CSARDGDTGELFF
>TRBJ2-3|TRBV20-1
CSARHSGGTDTQYF
>TRBJ1-1|TRBV7-2
CASSSTGGRTEAFF
>TRBJ1-1|TRBV10-3
CAISGLTGALSEAFF
>TRBJ2-7|TRBV20-1
CSASGSSPHEQYF
>TRBJ2-7|TRBV20-1
CSARPRSTEQYF
>TRBJ2-7|TRBV3-1
CASSADVLLGEQYF
>TRBJ2-5|TRBV20-1
CSARTFGQGTQETQYF
>TRBJ2-7|TRBV5-1
CASSLGEGCYEQYF
>TRBJ2-7|TRBV6-5
CASSYTSGHPYEQYF
>TRBJ2-5|TRBV7-8
CASSLRLAETQYF
>TRBJ2-7|TRBV6-1
CASSPANTYEQYF
>TRBJ2-1|TRBV12-3/TRBV12-4
CASSSARLAGGFF
>TRBJ1-1|TRBV7-9
CASSRTSRDRGTEAFF
>TRBJ2-2|TRBV20-1
CSARKQGSGELFF
>TRBJ2-7|TRBV7-9
CASSSEAGSAEQYF
>TRBJ2-7|TRBV5-1
CASSNTPGGSYSEQYF
>TRBJ2-7|TRBV5-1
CASNFRAGSYEQYF
>TRBJ2-7|TRBV5-1
CASSFSGAGDEQYF
>TRBJ2-5|TRBV10-3
CAITDGRGGQETQYF